In this sample, the clone carrying this T cell receptor beta chain is large (0.1 to 1%). Its specificity is not known. The sample is drawn from a study of vaccination and CD4 T cells after COVID-19. Whole-study findings and limits: A nonsignificant median increase from 21 to 38 SARS-CoV-2-reactive clonotypes was observed.

The CDR3 is 15 amino acids. V lost 4 bases, J lost 3 bases, and 14 bases lay in between. Germline CDR1 and CDR2: SGHTS and YDEGEE. Sequenced with the Oncomine TCR Beta short-read assay was DNA taken from cultured CD4+ T cells. Using the QIAamp micro DNA kit, genomic DNA was extracted from the CD4+ T cells that had been cultured. MiXCR was run by TCRdb on the PCR reads, yielding one entry per CDR3 protein. The sample has 8,400 or so distinct CDR3 sequences, 60% to 70% seen once. Treatment described: roughly ten-day PBMC culture with coronavirus spike peptide pools or control peptides (ViraFEST assay). This receptor was taken from a human donor who had recovered from COVID-19. Sequenced input: CD4+ T cells from blood, cultured in vitro. This chain connects TRBV5-8 to TRBJ1-5; D gene uncertain. The CDR3 sequence is CASSAAGVVNQPQHF. Here the CDR3 DNA reads TGTGCCAGCAGCGCGGCCGGGGTGGTCAATCAGCCCCAGCATTTT.